This T cell receptor (beta chain) was recorded in a study of T cells expressing NK-cell markers. Study summary: The study drew TCR beta repertoires from sorted CD3+CD56+NKG2C+, CD3+CD56+NKG2C- and CD3+CD56-NKG2C+ T cells. The authors sequenced eight donors, of whom seven were HCMV-seropositive and one was seronegative.

Worth noting for this clonotype: Its antigen is currently unknown.

5'RACE template switching built TCR beta cDNA with unique molecular identifiers. TCRdb re-called the 5' RACE reads and gives one entry per CDR3 protein, without DNA. The sample holds roughly 160,000 distinct CDR3 sequences. The length of the CDR3 is 16 residues. The germline gives CDR1 DFQATT, CDR2 SNEGSKA (reference sequence). General study points: Clarity on HCMV specificity was lacking for the expanded NKG2C+ T cell clones.

Specimen: blood T cells: a sorted CD56 or NKG2C T cell subset, CD4+ or CD8+ T cells, or bulk PBMC T cells (not recorded which). The rearrangement uses TRBV20-1 and TRBJ1-4. This clonotype was obtained from a man aged 18-69 years in good health. The CDR3 loop is CSASAWQVEVGEKLFF.